Shown below are 19 T cell receptor beta chains from a single sample sequenced in a study of T cell responses to AZD1222 COVID-19 vaccine. Method: immunoSEQ multiplex PCR; TCRdb's copy keeps in-frame clones and lacks some. In the table there are about 170,000 clones, roughly 85% of which are singletons. The specimen was peripheral blood, collected 28 days after the second AZD1222 dose. All receptors derive from an adult who received the AZD1222 COVID-19 vaccine.

The chain employs TRBV5-1 and TRBJ2-3; a possible D gene is TRBD1 (6 bases). Germline V gene data show CDR1 as SGHRS and CDR2 as YFSETQ. This CDR3 contains 17 residues. Trimming removed 0 bases at V and 1 base at J, with 15 bases between. This CDR3 is CASSLGAGVRGTDTQYF. As DNA, the CDR3 is TGCGCCAGCAGCTTGGGGGCAGGGGTCCGTGGCACAGATACGCAGTATTTT.

The chain uses TRBV9 and TRBJ2-3; D remains ambiguous. The germline V gene has CDR1 SGDLS and CDR2 YYNGEE. There are 15 residues in the CDR3. V shed 0 bases and J shed 3 bases, with 11 bases lying between them. In DNA form, the CDR3 reads TGTGCCAGCAGCGTAGTGCCTCAATGGACAGATACGCAGTATTTT. Its protein product is CASSVVPQWTDTQYF. The full variable domain, with the rest looked up from reference TRBV9 and TRBJ2-3, is DSGVTQTPKHLITATGQRVTLRCSPRSGDLSVYWYQQSLDQGLQFLIQYYNGEERAKGNILERFSAQQFPDLHSELNLSSLELGDSALYFCASSVVPQWTDTQYFGPGTRLTVL.

CDR3 nucleotide sequence: TGTGCCACCAGCAGGGAAAGATCGGACCACCAAGGAAACACCATATATTTT. Residues: CATSRERSDHQGNTIYF. This chain joins TRBV15 and TRBJ1-3; no reliable D call. V was cut by 3 bases and J by 4 bases, with 19 bases left in between. From germline, CDR1 is LNHNV and CDR2 YYDKDF (reference sequence). The CDR3 loop spans 17 amino acids.

The chain couples TRBV4-2 to TRBJ1-3; D is uncertain. V was clipped by 5 bases and J by 1 base, with 15 bases between them. The CDR3 covers 16 residues. CDR1 is LGHNA, CDR2 YNFKEQ, per germline. CDR3: CASSSSPLSSGNTIYF. The CDR3 DNA reads TGTGCCAGCAGCTCCTCCCCCTTATCATCTGGAAACACCATATATTTT.

This clone was recorded a few times. This chain links TRBV18 with TRBJ1-3; D possibly corresponds to TRBD1 (5 bases). This CDR3 region has 16 residues. V shed 4 bases and J shed 0 bases, with 13 bases lying between them. Germline values: CDR1 KGHSH, CDR2 LQKENI. CDR3 in DNA: TGTGCCAGCTCACGACAGAATGTGGGCTCTGGAAACACCATATATTTT. This gives the protein CASSRQNVGSGNTIYF.

As to this clone: The junction shows a germline mismatch at one end, possibly a read error. As DNA, the CDR3 is TGTGCCAGCAGCCTAACAGGGAACCCTGAAGCTTTCTTT. Protein: CASSLTGNPEAFF. The chain has TRBV7-8 and TRBJ1-1; D is possibly TRBD1 (6 bases). The CDR3 length is 13 residues. Germline V gene data show CDR1 as SGHVS and CDR2 as FQNEAQ.

The chain uses TRBV19 and TRBJ2-5; no firm D call. Per germline, CDR1 LNHDA and CDR2 SQIVND (reference sequence). The CDR3 totals 12 residues. V was trimmed by 3 bases and J by 3 bases, leaving 5 bases between them. The CDR3 loop reads CASSMGKETQYF. For the CDR3, the DNA is TGTGCCAGTAGTATGGGGAAAGAGACCCAGTACTTC.

The chain has TRBV7-8 and TRBJ1-2; possibly TRBD1 for D (6 bases). The V gene's germline CDR1 is SGHVS and CDR2 FQNEAQ. CDR3 size: 15 residues. Trimming shortened V by 2 bases and J by 5 bases, and 15 bases separated the two germline ends. The CDR3 nucleotides are TGTGCCAGCAGCTTACCTTCGGGGGGCGGGTATGGCTACACCTTC. Translation: CASSLPSGGGYGYTF.

The V and J genes are TRBV9 and TRBJ1-1; TRBD1 aligns across 9 bases. J gave up 1 base and V 4 bases, and 11 bases lay outside the gene matches. The CDR3 is 17 residues long. Germline V gene lookup returns CDR1 SGDLS and CDR2 YYNGEE. CDR3 nucleotide sequence: TGTGCCAGCAGCCCGGGACAGGGAGGGTTCGGGAACACTGAAGCTTTCTTT. Amino acid sequence: CASSPGQGGFGNTEAFF.

The chain combines TRBV6-6 with TRBJ1-2, with D possibly TRBD1 on 6 matching bases. This CDR3 is 14 amino acids long. V gave up 2 bases and J gave up 3 bases, with 10 bases separating them. From germline, CDR1 is MNHNY and CDR2 SVGAGI (reference sequence). CDR3 in DNA: TGTGCCAGCAGTTACCGGGACACAGACTATGGCTACACCTTC. As protein: CASSYRDTDYGYTF.

The V gene is TRBV5-6, the J gene TRBJ2-2; D unclear. Between the trimmed V and J ends, which lost 4 bases and 4 bases, there was a span of 8 bases. CDR3 length: 13 amino acids. CDR1 is SGHDT, CDR2 YYEEEE, per germline. In nucleotides, the CDR3 is TGTGCCAGCAGCCAGGTACCCACCGGGGAGCTGTTTTTT. Its protein is CASSQVPTGELFF.

The chain links TRBV5-4 to TRBJ2-5; D gene unclear. This CDR3 has 12 residues. Trimming removed 7 bases at V and 4 bases at J, with 11 bases between. The germline CDR1 and CDR2 sequences are SGHNT and YYREEE (reference sequence). CDR3 protein: CASSLLGETQYF. Written as DNA, the CDR3 is TGTGCCAGCTCTCTTTTGGGAGAGACCCAGTACTTC.

The chain carries TRBV7-9 and TRBJ2-1, with 12 bases matching TRBD2. Per germline, CDR1 SEHNR and CDR2 FQNEAQ (reference sequence). V shed 3 bases and J 9 bases; nucleotides not matched to a gene: 6. CDR3 length: 15 amino acids. The CDR3 protein is CASSLSSGGAGEQFF. The DNA of the CDR3 is TGTGCCAGCAGCTTGTCTAGCGGGGGGGCCGGTGAGCAGTTCTTC.

This clone appeared once. The chain carries TRBV19 and TRBJ1-1, with a tentative D call TRBD1 (5 bases). The CDR3 runs 13 residues. Trimming shortened V by 8 bases and J by 0 bases, and 10 bases separated the two germline ends. Germline CDR1 LNHDA, CDR2 SQIVND (reference sequence). The DNA for the CDR3 is TGTGCCAGTCAAGGACACTTGAACACTGAAGCTTTCTTT. Translating it yields CASQGHLNTEAFF. Variable domain in full (rest from reference TRBV19 and TRBJ1-1): DGGITQSPKYLFRKEGQNVTLSCEQNLNHDAMYWYRQDPGQGLRLIYYSQIVNDFQKGDIAEGYSVSREKKESFPLTVTSAQKNPTAFYLCASQGHLNTEAFFGQGTRLTVV.

The rearrangement joins TRBV30 to TRBJ1-2; no reliable D call. V lost 0 bases, J lost 8 bases, and 10 bases lay in between. The length of the CDR3 is 12 residues. The germline gives CDR1 GTSNPN, CDR2 SVGIG (reference sequence). CDR3 region: CAWSVWRGGYTF. CDR3 DNA sequence: TGTGCCTGGAGTGTCTGGCGGGGAGGCTACACCTTC.

This clone was observed once. CDR3 bases: TGCGCCAGCAGCTTGGGACAGCCAGATACGCAGTATTTT. As protein: CASSLGQPDTQYF. The chain recombines TRBV5-1 with TRBJ2-3, with D possibly being TRBD1 (5 bases). CDR3 length: 13 residues. Trimming left V 0 bases short and J 4 bases short, with 6 bases between. CDR1 is SGHRS, CDR2 YFSETQ, per germline.

This clone was detected only a few times. This chain uses TRBV5-1 with TRBJ2-3; D is possibly TRBD2 (6 bases). The CDR3 consists of 14 residues. Trimming pared 10 bases from V and 6 bases from J, leaving 21 bases between. Germline loops: CDR1 SGHRS, CDR2 YFSETQ. CDR3 nucleotides: TGCGCCTCCCGCCGGGGAGGTAGAGAGGATACGCAGTATTTT. This gives the protein CASRRGGREDTQYF.

This chain uses TRBV19 with TRBJ1-4; D is unclear. The CDR3 extends over 14 amino acids. V shed 2 bases and J shed 0 bases, with 4 bases lying between them. Germline assignment: CDR1 LNHDA and CDR2 SQIVND (reference sequence). CDR3 bases: TGTGCCAGTAGTATACAGACAACTAATGAAAAACTGTTTTTT. Its translation: CASSIQTTNEKLFF.

The V gene is TRBV6-1, the J gene TRBJ1-2, with no clear D. The V and J ends lost 2 bases and 3 bases respectively, with 7 bases between them. Germline V gene sequence: CDR1 MNHNS, CDR2 SASEGT. CDR3 length: 13 amino acids. The CDR3 region is CASSELRYYGYTF. The CDR3 coding sequence is TGTGCCAGCAGTGAATTGAGGTACTATGGCTACACCTTC.